This T cell receptor beta chain was profiled in a study of control samples from healthy donors and cancer patients. Repertoires were generated with immunoSEQ multiplex PCR, while TCRdb's copy carries only in-frame clones and drops some. The sample has hundreds of thousands of clones; about nine tenths are singletons. V was clipped by 8 bases and J by 0 bases, with 11 bases between them. Germline CDR1 and CDR2: MNHEY and SVGAGI. The CDR3 runs 14 residues. The specimen was PBMCs. This receptor was obtained from a man aged 40-50 years with head and neck cancer. J is TRBJ2-1 and V is TRBV6-5, with unresolved D. DNA of the CDR3: TGTGCCAGCGGAAGGGAACTCTCCTACAATGAGCAGTTCTTC. It yields the protein CASGRELSYNEQFF.